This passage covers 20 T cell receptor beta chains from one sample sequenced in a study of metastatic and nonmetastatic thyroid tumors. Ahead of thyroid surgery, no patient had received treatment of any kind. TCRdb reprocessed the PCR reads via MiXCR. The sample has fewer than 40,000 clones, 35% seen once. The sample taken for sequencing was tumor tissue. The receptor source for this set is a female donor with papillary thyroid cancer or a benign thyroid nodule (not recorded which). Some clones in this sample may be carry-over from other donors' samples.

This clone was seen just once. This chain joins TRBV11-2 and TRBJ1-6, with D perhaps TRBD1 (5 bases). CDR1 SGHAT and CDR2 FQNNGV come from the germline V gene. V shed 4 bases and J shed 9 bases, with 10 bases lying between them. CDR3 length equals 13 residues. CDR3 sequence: CASSYTRVSPLHF. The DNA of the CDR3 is TGTGCCAGCAGCTATACCAGGGTTTCACCCCTCCACTTT.

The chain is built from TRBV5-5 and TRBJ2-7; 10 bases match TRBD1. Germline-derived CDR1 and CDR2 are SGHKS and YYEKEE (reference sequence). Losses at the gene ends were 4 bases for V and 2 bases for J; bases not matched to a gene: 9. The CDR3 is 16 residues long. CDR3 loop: CASSMTGGRIPYEQYF. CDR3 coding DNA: TGTGCCAGCAGCATGACAGGGGGCCGTATTCCCTACGAGCAGTACTTC.

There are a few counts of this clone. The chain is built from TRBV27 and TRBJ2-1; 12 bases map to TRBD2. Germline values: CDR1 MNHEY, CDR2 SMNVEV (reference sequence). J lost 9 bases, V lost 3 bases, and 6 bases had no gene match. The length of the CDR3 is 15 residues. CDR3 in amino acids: CASSLTSGSTSEQFF. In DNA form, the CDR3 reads TGTGCCAGCAGTTTGACTAGCGGGAGCACGAGTGAGCAGTTCTTC.

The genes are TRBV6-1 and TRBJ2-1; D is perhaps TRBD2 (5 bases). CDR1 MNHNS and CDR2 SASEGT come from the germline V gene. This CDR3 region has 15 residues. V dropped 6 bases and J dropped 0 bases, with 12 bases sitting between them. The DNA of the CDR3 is TGTGCCAGCAGACCGAGCGGCGCCTCCTACAATGAGCAGTTCTTC. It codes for CASRPSGASYNEQFF.

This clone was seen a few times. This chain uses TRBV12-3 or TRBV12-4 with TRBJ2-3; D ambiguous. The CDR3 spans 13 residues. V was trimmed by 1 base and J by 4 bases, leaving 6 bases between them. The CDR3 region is CASSLGISDTQYF. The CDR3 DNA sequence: TGTGCCAGCAGTTTAGGAATATCAGATACGCAGTATTTT.

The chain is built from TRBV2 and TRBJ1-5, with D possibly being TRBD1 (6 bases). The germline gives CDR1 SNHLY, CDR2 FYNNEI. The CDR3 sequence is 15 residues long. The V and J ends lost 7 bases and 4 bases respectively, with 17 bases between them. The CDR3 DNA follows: TGTGCCAGCATTAAAAACAGGGAGAGTAATCAGCCCCAGCATTTT. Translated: CASIKNRESNQPQHF. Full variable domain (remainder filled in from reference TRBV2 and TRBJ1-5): EPEVTQTPSHQVTQMGQEVILRCVPISNHLYFYWYRQILGQKVEFLVSFYNNEISEKSEIFDDQFSVERPDGSNFTLKIRSTKLEDSAMYFCASIKNRESNQPQHFGDGTRLSIL.

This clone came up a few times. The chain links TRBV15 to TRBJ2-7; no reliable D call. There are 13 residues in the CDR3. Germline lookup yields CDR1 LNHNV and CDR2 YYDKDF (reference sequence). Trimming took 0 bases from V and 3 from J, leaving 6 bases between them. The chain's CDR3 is CATSRDPNYEQYF. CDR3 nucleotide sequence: TGTGCCACCAGCAGAGATCCTAACTACGAGCAGTACTTC.

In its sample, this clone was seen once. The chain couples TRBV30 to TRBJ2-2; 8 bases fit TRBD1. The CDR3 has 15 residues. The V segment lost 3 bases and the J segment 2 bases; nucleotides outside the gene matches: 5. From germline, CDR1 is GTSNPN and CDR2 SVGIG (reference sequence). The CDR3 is CAWRGDRRNTGELFF. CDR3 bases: TGTGCCTGGAGAGGGGACAGGAGAAACACCGGGGAGCTGTTTTTT.

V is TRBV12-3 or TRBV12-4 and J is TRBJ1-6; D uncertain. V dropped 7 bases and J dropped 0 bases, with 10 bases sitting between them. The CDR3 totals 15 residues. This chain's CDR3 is CASTLRSSYNSPLHF. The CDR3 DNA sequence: TGTGCCAGCACCCTCAGGAGCTCCTATAATTCACCCCTCCACTTT.

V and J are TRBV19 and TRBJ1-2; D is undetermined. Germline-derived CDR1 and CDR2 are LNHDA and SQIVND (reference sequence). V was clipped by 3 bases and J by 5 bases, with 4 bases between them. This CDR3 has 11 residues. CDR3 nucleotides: TGTGCCAGTAGTATTGGGTATGGCTACACCTTC. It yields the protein CASSIGYGYTF.

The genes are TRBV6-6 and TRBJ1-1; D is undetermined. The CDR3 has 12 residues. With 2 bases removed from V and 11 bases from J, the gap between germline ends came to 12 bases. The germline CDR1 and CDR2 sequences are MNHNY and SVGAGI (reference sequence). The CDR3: CASSYGPSPAFF. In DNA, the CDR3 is TGTGCCAGCAGTTACGGGCCCTCGCCCGCTTTCTTT.

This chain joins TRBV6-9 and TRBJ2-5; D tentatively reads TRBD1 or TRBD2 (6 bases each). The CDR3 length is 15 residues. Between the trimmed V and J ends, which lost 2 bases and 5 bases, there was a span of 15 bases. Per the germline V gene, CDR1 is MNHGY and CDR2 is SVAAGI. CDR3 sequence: CASSYAPGAKETQYF. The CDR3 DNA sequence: TGTGCCAGCAGTTATGCTCCGGGGGCCAAGGAGACCCAGTACTTC.

The CDR3 DNA sequence: TGCAGTGCTAGAGATCGAGATAGGACAGAACTCTATGGCTACACCTTC. This codes for CSARDRDRTELYGYTF. The J gene is TRBJ1-2, the V gene TRBV20-1, with D possibly being TRBD1 (6 bases). The CDR3 loop spans 16 amino acids. Trimming stripped 0 bases from V and 4 bases from J, with 18 bases between. Germline lookup yields CDR1 DFQATT and CDR2 SNEGSKA (reference sequence).

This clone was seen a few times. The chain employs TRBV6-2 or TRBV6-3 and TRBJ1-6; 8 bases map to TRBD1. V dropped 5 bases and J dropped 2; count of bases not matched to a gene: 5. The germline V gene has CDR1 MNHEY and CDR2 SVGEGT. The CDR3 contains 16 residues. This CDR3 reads CASSRQGQPYNSPLHF. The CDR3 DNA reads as TGTGCCAGCAGTCGACAGGGGCAACCCTATAATTCACCCCTCCACTTT.

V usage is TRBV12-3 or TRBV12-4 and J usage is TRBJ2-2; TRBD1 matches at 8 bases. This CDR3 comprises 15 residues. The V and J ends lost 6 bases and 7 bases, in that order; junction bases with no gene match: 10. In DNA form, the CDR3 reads TGTGCCAGCAGCCACTCAGGGGGCGTCGGCGGGGAGCTGTTTTTT. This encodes CASSHSGGVGGELFF.

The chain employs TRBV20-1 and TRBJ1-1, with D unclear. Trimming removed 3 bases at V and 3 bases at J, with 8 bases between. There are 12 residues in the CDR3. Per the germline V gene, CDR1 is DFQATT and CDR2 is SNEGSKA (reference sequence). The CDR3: CSASVRDTEAFF. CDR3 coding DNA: TGCAGTGCTAGTGTAAGGGACACTGAAGCTTTCTTT.

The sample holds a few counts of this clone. CDR3 loop: CASSQRPGLAGRDYEQYF. The CDR3 nucleotides are TGTGCCAGCAGTCAACGACCGGGACTAGCGGGTCGCGACTACGAGCAGTACTTC. The V gene is TRBV6-1, the J gene TRBJ2-7; 12 nucleotides match TRBD2. The CDR3 sequence is 18 residues long. Germline-derived CDR1 and CDR2 are MNHNS and SASEGT. Trimming cost V 5 bases and J 3 bases; bases outside gene matches: 14.

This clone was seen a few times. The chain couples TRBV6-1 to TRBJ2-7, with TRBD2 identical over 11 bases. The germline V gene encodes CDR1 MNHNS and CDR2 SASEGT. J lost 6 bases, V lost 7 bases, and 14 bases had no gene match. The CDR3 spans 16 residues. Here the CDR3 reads CASTALAGGPRGEQYF. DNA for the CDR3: TGTGCCAGCACCGCCTTAGCGGGAGGGCCTAGGGGCGAGCAGTACTTC.

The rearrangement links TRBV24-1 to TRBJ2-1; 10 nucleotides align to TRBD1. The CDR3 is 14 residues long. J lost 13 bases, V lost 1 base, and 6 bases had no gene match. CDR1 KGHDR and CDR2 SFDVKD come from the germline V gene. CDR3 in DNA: TGTGCCACCAGTGATTTAGATGACAGGGGGCCCCAGTTCTTC. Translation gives CATSDLDDRGPQFF.

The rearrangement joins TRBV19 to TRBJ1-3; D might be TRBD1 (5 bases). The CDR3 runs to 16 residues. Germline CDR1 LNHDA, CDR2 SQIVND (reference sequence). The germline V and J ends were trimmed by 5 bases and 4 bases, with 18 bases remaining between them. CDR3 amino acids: CASSQSREHTGNTIYF. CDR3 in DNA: TGTGCCAGTAGTCAAAGCAGGGAGCATACGGGAAACACCATATATTTT.